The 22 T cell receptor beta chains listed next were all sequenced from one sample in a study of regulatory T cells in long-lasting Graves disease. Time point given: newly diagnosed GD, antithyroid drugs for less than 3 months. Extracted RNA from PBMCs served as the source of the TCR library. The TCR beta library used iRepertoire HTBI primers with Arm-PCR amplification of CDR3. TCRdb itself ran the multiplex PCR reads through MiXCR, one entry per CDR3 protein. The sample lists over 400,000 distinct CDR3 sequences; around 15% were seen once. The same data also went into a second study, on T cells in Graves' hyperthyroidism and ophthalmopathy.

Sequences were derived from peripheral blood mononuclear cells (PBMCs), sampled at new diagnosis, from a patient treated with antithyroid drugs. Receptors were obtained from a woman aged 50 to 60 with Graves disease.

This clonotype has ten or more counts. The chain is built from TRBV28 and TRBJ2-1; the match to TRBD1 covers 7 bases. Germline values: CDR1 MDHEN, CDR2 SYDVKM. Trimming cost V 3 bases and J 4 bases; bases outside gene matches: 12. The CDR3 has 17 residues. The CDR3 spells CASSLAWEGGTYNEQFF. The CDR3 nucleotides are TGTGCCAGCAGTTTGGCCTGGGAAGGGGGCACGTACAATGAGCAGTTCTTC.

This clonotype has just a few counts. The CDR3, as DNA: TGTGCCAGCACTCCAAACAGGGTATGGGGCACTGAAGCTTTCTTT. It encodes CASTPNRVWGTEAFF. The genes are TRBV9 and TRBJ1-1; D may be TRBD1 (6 bases). The germline gives CDR1 SGDLS, CDR2 YYNGEE. CDR3 length: 15 amino acids. V lost 6 bases, J lost 4 bases, and 19 bases lay in between.

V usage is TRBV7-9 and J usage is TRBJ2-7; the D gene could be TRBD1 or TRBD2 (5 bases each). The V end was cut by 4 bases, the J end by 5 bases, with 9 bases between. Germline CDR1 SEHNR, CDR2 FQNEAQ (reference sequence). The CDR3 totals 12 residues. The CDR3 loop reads CASSSMGHEQYF. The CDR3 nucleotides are TGTGCCAGCAGCTCGATGGGACACGAGCAGTACTTC.

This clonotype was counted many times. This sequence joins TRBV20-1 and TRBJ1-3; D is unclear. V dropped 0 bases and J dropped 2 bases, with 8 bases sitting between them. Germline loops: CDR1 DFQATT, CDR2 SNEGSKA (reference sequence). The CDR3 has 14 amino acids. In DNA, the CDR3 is TGCAGTGCTAGAGATCGGAAGACTGGAAACACCATATATTTT. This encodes CSARDRKTGNTIYF.

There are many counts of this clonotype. CDR3 sequence reads: CASSINRGKESPLHF. CDR3 DNA: TGTGCCAGCAGCATTAACAGGGGGAAGGAATCACCCCTCCACTTT. The J gene is TRBJ1-6, the V gene TRBV12-3 or TRBV12-4; 8 bases match TRBD1. Trimming at V came to 6 bases and at J to 10 bases, leaving 11 bases not matched to a gene. The CDR3 length is 15 residues.

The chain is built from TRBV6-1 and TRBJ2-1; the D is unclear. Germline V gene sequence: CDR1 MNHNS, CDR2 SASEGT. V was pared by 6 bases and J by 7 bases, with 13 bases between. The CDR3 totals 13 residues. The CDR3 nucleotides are TGTGCCAGCAGGATACTCCGGGCGAATGAGCAGTTCTTC. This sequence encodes CASRILRANEQFF.

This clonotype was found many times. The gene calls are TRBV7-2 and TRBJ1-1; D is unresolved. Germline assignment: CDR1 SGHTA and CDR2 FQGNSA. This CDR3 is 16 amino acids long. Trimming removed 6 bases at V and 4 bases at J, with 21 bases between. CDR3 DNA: TGTGCCAGCAGAAATAGGGCGCTGAGTGCGAGCACTGAAGCTTTCTTT. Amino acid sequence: CASRNRALSASTEAFF.

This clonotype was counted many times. The DNA for the CDR3 is TGTGCCAGCAGCTTAGGGACTAACTCCTACGAGCAGTACTTC. Residues: CASSLGTNSYEQYF. The chain links TRBV7-6 to TRBJ2-7, with a weak D call TRBD2 (6 bases). Trimming removed 1 base at V and 0 bases at J, with 7 bases between. Germline values: CDR1 SGHVS, CDR2 FNYEAQ. This CDR3 is 14 amino acids long.

In DNA, the CDR3 is TGTGCCAGCAGCAGGGGACTGCCCCAGGGGTACGAGCAGTACTTC. Translated, it gives CASSRGLPQGYEQYF. The chain links TRBV3-1 to TRBJ2-7, with D possibly called TRBD1 or TRBD2 (6 bases each). The CDR3 is 15 residues long. V was trimmed by 5 bases and J by 4 bases, leaving 18 bases between them. Germline V gene sequence: CDR1 LGHDT, CDR2 YNNKEL (reference sequence).

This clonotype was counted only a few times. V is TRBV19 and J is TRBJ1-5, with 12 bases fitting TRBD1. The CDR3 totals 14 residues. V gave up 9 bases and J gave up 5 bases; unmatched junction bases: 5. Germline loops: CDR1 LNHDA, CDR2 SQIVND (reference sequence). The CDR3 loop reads CASTGTGGYQPQHF. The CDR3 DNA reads TGTGCCAGCACCGGGACAGGGGGCTATCAGCCCCAGCATTTT. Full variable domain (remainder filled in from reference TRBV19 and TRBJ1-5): DGGITQSPKYLFRKEGQNVTLSCEQNLNHDAMYWYRQDPGQGLRLIYYSQIVNDFQKGDIAEGYSVSREKKESFPLTVTSAQKNPTAFYLCASTGTGGYQPQHFGDGTRLSIL.

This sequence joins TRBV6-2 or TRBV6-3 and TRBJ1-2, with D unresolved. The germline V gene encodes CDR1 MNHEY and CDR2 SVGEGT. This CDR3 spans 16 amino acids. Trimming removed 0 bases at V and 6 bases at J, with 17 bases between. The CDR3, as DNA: TGTGCCAGCAGTTACTCAAAGAGAGTGGGTAGCCATGGCTACACCTTC. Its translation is CASSYSKRVGSHGYTF.

The CDR3 DNA sequence: TGTGCCAGTATTAGCGCCTCCAATGAGCAGTTCTTC. This sequence encodes CASISASNEQFF. The chain uses TRBV19 and TRBJ2-1, with a weak D call TRBD2 (5 bases). V lost 7 bases and J 6 bases, leaving 10 bases between the germline ends. Germline V gene data show CDR1 as LNHDA and CDR2 as SQIVND (reference sequence). The CDR3 covers 12 residues.

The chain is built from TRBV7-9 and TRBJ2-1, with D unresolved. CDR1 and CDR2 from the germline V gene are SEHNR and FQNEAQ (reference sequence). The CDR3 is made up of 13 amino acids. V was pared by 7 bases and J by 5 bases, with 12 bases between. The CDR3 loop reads CASNTPRHNEQFF. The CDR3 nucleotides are TGTGCCAGCAACACGCCCCGCCACAATGAGCAGTTCTTC.

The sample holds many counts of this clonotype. CDR3 protein: CASSRLAGNPLDEQYF. The DNA of the CDR3 is TGTGCCAGCAGCCGACTAGCGGGAAACCCCCTCGACGAGCAGTACTTC. The rearrangement joins TRBV3-1 to TRBJ2-7; 11 nucleotides agree with TRBD2. CDR3 size: 16 residues. Unmatched junction bases numbered 10, after V lost 4 bases and J lost 5 bases. CDR1 and CDR2 from the germline V gene are LGHDT and YNNKEL (reference sequence).

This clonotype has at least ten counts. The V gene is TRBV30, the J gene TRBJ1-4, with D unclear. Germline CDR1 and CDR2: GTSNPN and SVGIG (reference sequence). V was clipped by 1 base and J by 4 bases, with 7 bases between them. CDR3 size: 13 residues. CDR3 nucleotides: TGTGCCTGGAGTGGGCCTATTAATGAAAAACTGTTTTTT. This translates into CAWSGPINEKLFF. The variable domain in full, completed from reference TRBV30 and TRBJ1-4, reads SQTIHQWPATLVQPVGSPLSLECTVEGTSNPNLYWYRQAAGRGLQLLFYSVGIGQISSEVPQNLSASRPQDRQFILSSKKLLLSDSGFYLCAWSGPINEKLFFGSGTQLSVL.

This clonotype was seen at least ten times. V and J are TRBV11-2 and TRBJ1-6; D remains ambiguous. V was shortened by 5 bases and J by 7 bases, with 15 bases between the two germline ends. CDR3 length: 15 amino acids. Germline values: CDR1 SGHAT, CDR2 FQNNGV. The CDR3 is CASSPREGTNSPLHF. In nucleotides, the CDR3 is TGTGCCAGCAGCCCTCGGGAGGGCACGAATTCACCCCTCCACTTT.

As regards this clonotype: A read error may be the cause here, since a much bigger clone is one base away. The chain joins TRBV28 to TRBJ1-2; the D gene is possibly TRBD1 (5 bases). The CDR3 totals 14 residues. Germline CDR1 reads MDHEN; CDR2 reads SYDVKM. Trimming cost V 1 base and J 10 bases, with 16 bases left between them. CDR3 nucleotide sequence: TGTGCCAGCAGTTTATTTGGGGACGGGGGTTCCTACACCTTC. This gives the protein CASSLFGDGGSYTF.

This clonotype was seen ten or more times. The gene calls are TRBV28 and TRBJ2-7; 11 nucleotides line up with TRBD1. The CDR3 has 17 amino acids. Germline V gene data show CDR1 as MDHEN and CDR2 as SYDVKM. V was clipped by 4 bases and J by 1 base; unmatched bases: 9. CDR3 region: CASSSITRDRGSYEQYF. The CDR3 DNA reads TGTGCCAGCAGTTCTATTACCCGGGACAGGGGGTCCTACGAGCAGTACTTC. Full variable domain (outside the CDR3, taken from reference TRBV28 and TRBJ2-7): DVKVTQSSRYLVKRTGEKVFLECVQDMDHENMFWYRQDPGLGLRLIYFSYDVKMKEKGDIPEGYSVSREKKERFSLILESASTNQTSMYLCASSSITRDRGSYEQYFGPGTRLTVT.

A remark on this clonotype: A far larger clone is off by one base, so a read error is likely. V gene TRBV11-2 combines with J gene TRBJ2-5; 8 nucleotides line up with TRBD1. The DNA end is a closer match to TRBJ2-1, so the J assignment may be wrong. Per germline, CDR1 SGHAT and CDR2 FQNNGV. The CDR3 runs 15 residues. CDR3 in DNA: TGTGCCAGCAGCATAGGACAGGGAAATTCACATGAGCAGTTCTTC. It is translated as CASSIGQGNSHEQFF.

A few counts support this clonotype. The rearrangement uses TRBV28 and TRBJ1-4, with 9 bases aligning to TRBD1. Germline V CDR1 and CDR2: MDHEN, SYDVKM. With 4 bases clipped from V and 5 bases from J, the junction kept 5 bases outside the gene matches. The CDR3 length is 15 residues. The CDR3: CASSSIGQGNEKLFF. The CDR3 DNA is TGTGCCAGCAGTTCTATCGGACAGGGGAATGAAAAACTGTTTTTT.

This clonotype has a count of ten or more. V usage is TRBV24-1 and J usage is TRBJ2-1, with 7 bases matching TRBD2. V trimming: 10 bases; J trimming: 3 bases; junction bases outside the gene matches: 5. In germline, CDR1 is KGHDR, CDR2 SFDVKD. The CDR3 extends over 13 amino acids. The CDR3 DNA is TGTGCCACTGCGGGAGTTCGCTACAATGAGCAGTTCTTC. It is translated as CATAGVRYNEQFF.

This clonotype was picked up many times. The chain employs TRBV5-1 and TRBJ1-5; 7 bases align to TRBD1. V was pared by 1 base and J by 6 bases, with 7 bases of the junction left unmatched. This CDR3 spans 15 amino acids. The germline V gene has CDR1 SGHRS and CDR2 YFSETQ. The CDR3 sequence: CASSLTGEASQPQHF. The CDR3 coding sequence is TGCGCCAGCAGCTTGACAGGGGAGGCAAGTCAGCCCCAGCATTTT.